This TCR beta chain is from a study of T-cell reconstitution after alpha-beta-depleted transplantation in children. This clonotype was seen a few times. Its antigen is still unknown. The TCRbeta library incorporated unique molecular identifiers. MiXCR, run by TCRdb on the PCR reads, gives a single entry per CDR3 protein. The sample carries about 500,000 distinct CDR3 sequences, roughly 11% recorded once. Trimming removed 5 bases from V and 0 bases from J, with 8 bases in between. The CDR3 is 13 residues long. The germline V gene has CDR1 DFQATT and CDR2 SNEGSKA (reference sequence). General study results and limits: After transplant, at about two months, alpha-beta T cells were reportedly derived from several hundred expanded graft clones. Surviving thymic progenitors and recipient T cells were the source of high TCRbeta diversity at day 60 in some patients. T-cell counts and diversity at one year following transplant were attributed mainly to newly produced T cells.

The clonotype originates from a female patient aged 2-9 years who had a stem cell transplant for aplastic anemia, so the T cells may come from the graft donor. This sequence joins TRBV20-1 and TRBJ2-1; no firm D call. Source: PBMCs, mostly from graft donor cells, taken 180 days after TCRalphabeta/CD19-depleted stem cell transplant. Here the CDR3 reads CSASPSSYNEQFF. The CDR3 nucleotides are TGCAGTGCTTCCCCCAGCTCCTACAATGAGCAGTTCTTC.